This T cell receptor (beta chain) is from a study of blood T cell repertoires in COVID-19 (dated by TCRdb to about 2020). As for the study more broadly: Samples from collaborators originated in the United States, Italy and Spain and spanned both the acute and convalescent phases of COVID-19. The material from the prospective study consisted of cDNA or gDNA derived from T cells, B-cell-depleted T cells, or PBMCs. The dataset comprised deeply sampled blood TCRbeta repertoires from subjects exposed to, actively infected with, or recovered from COVID-19. The repertoires were released in a freely available public database meant as a resource for research on the immune response to SARS-CoV-2. The samples were drawn from the first 160 participants of the ongoing ImmuneRACE study and from 950 to 1,500 subjects provided by 6 global collaborators. Nearly every sample came with metadata listing a de-identified subject ID, COVID-19 status, age in years and sex. HLA class I and class II types, where available, came from metadata supplied by the sample provider rather than from assay-based typing.

The CDR3 covers 17 residues, taking in both the cysteine and the phenylalanine. The retained sequence is limited to the CDR3, 51 bases, with the frame set at the first base. The germline V gene gives CDR1 as KGHSH and CDR2 as LQKENI. The trim is 4 bases for V and 3 bases for J, with a gap of 21 bases between the germline ends. Overall study results and their limits: How much clinical and demographic metadata was included differed by source and by participant, and the metadata was provided uncurated.

Participants in the prospective study were enrolled through a virtual design, were aged roughly 18 to 100 years, and lived in roughly 24 United States geographic areas. In the prospective study, participants were assigned to cohorts based on the clinical history participants reported in a screening survey and a study questionnaire. ImmuneRACE Cohort 3 recovered participants were defined by two consecutive negative NP/OP PCR tests, healthcare professional clearance, or symptom resolution. In the prospective study, mobile phlebotomists collected whole blood, serum and a nasopharyngeal or oropharyngeal swab from each participant. Over an approximately 2-month period, participants in the prospective study had the option of providing additional blood draws and questionnaires. Blood samples from the prospective study were shipped frozen or at room temperature prior to DNA extraction. A remark on this clone: This receptor's antigen is unknown. No base quality values were provided; no much bigger clone lies one nucleotide off.

The immunoSEQ Assay, a bias-controlled multiplex PCR, was used to amplify TCRbeta CDR3 regions from genomic DNA. The original pipeline was this. The number of nucleated cells in each sample was estimated by amplification of reference gene primers within the assay. To quantify the absolute abundance of each unique TCRbeta CDR3 rearrangement, sequence reads were collapsed and filtered. For each sample, productive Simpson clonality was calculated as the square root of Simpson's diversity index over productive rearrangements. TCRdb mirrors the immuneACCESS table, restricted to in-frame sequences. Some clones are absent from its copies; in checked studies, under half trace to an unresolved V gene, and the reason for the others is unknown. The V and J calls and clone size were taken over from that table, and D and trimming were inferred from the DNA. The sample has about half a million clones on record, approximately 90% of them singletons. Around 7.9% of the sample is in the top ten clones.

Sequenced input: PBMCs or T cells enriched from blood (not recorded which). The sequence links TRBV18 to TRBJ1-2; the D gene cannot be resolved reliably. The source is a woman in her fifties or sixties who had recovered from COVID-19. The CDR3 has the sequence CASSQTATFWVDYGYTF. Read as DNA, the sequence is TGTGCCAGCTCACAGACCGCGACATTCTGGGTCGACTATGGCTACACCTTC.